This TCR beta chain was captured by sequencing in a study of resident and recirculating memory T cells in vitiligo. TCRdb's table, derived via immunoSEQ multiplex PCR, lists solely in-frame clones and lacks some. The sample records 75,000 to 95,000 clones, approximately 90% being singletons. The CDR3 covers 18 residues. Per germline, CDR1 LGHNA and CDR2 YNFKEQ. Trimming cost V 0 bases and J 2 bases; bases outside gene matches: 7. The chain combines TRBV4-2 with TRBJ2-3, with 11 positions matching TRBD2. This TCR came from a male donor with vitiligo. The source material was blood. As DNA, the CDR3 is TGTGCCAGCAGCCAAGATAGTGGTAGCGGGAGGGCCACAGATACGCAGTATTTT. Its protein is CASSQDSGSGRATDTQYF.